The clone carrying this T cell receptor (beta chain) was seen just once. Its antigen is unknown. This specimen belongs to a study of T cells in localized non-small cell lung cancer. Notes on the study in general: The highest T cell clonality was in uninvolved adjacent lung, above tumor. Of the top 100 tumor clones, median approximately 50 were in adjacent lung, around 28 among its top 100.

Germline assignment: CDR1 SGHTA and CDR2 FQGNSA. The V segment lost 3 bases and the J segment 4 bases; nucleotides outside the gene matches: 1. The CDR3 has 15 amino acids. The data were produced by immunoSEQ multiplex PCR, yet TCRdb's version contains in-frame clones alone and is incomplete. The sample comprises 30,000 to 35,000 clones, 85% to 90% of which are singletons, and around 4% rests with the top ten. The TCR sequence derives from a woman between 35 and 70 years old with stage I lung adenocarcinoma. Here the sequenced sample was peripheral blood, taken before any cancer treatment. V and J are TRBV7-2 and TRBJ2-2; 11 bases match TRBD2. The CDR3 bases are TGTGCCAGCAGCTTGCTAGCGGGGGGCACCGGGGAGCTGTTTTTT. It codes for CASSLLAGGTGELFF.